This T cell receptor (beta chain) was captured by sequencing in a study of patients and donors after allogeneic stem cell transplantation. Only a few counts were recorded for this clonotype. TCRdb reanalysed the RT-PCR reads using MiXCR and keeps one entry per CDR3 protein. The top ten hold approximately 5.9% of the sample, which has about 960,000 distinct CDR3 sequences, roughly 18% seen once. V lost 6 bases to trimming and J lost 4 bases, with 18 bases between them. The CDR3 totals 15 residues. Per the germline V gene, CDR1 is MDHEN and CDR2 is SYDVKM. The TCR originated in a human donor who was either an allogeneic HSCT recipient or a stem cell or donor lymphocyte infusion donor (not recorded which). It is not recorded whose cells these are; they may come from a transplant donor. This chain connects TRBV28 to TRBJ1-2; a weak D match, TRBD1 (6 bases). The sample taken for sequencing was blood, either unsorted or a sorted T cell fraction (not recorded which). The CDR3 spells CASSVNPGHIYGYTF. CDR3 nucleotides: TGTGCCAGCAGCGTCAATCCGGGACATATCTATGGCTACACCTTC.